The 23 T cell receptor beta chains given below trace back to one sample, sequenced in a study of OX40 agonist ivuxolimab in advanced cancers. Only in-frame clones appear in the TCRdb table, and some are missing; sequencing was by immunoSEQ multiplex PCR. The repertoire holds some 100,000 clones, with roughly 94% as singletons. Here the sequenced sample was CD4+ or CD8+ T cells sorted from blood, taken in a trial of the OX40 agonist ivuxolimab. The source is an adult with an advanced solid tumor such as melanoma, head and neck, liver or kidney cancer.

The chain is built from TRBV7-2 and TRBJ2-3; no clear D gene. The CDR3 length is 12 residues. Germline CDR1 reads SGHTA; CDR2 reads FQGNSA. Trimming took 2 bases from V and 5 from J, leaving 5 bases between them. CDR3 residues: CASSLNLDTQYF. As DNA, the CDR3 is TGTGCCAGCAGCTTAAACCTAGATACGCAGTATTTT.

This chain connects TRBV7-9 to TRBJ1-2, with D maybe TRBD1 (6 bases). Trimming left V 1 base short and J 8 bases short, with 17 bases between. Germline V gene sequence: CDR1 SEHNR, CDR2 FQNEAQ (reference sequence). The CDR3 loop spans 15 amino acids. The CDR3 DNA is TGTGCCAGCAGCTTAGGAGGCGGGGGGCTCGAGGGCTACACCTTC. Translating gives CASSLGGGGLEGYTF.

The rearrangement uses TRBV6-1 and TRBJ2-2; D gene ambiguous. CDR3 length: 15 amino acids. Trimming took off 4 bases at V and 0 bases at J, with 9 bases between the two ends. In germline, CDR1 is MNHNS, CDR2 SASEGT. In DNA form, the CDR3 reads TGTGCCAGCAGTGGTGGCGGAACGAACACCGGGGAGCTGTTTTTT. Its protein product is CASSGGGTNTGELFF.

This rearrangement joins TRBV19 to TRBJ1-2; 10 nucleotides align to TRBD1. V was pared by 6 bases and J by 13 bases, with 11 bases of the junction left unmatched. The CDR3 contains 13 residues. CDR1 and CDR2 (germline): LNHDA, SQIVND (reference sequence). The CDR3 bases are TGTGCCAGTAGCCACGGGACAGGGGACGTCAGCACCTTC. Translated: CASSHGTGDVSTF. The full variable domain, in which reference TRBV19 and TRBJ1-2 provide the parts outside the CDR3, is DGGITQSPKYLFRKEGQNVTLSCEQNLNHDAMYWYRQDPGQGLRLIYYSQIVNDFQKGDIAEGYSVSREKKESFPLTVTSAQKNPTAFYLCASSHGTGDVSTFGSGTRLTVV.

V usage is TRBV5-5 and J usage is TRBJ2-3; tentatively, D is TRBD2 (5 bases). V was clipped by 2 bases and J by 4 bases, with 8 bases between them. The CDR3 extends over 13 amino acids. The germline CDR1 and CDR2 sequences are SGHKS and YYEKEE (reference sequence). CDR3 in amino acids: CASSFEGADTQYF. The CDR3, as DNA: TGTGCCAGCAGCTTCGAGGGAGCAGATACGCAGTATTTT.

V gene TRBV9 combines with J gene TRBJ1-1; D unresolved. The CDR3 consists of 15 residues. CDR1 is SGDLS and CDR2 is YYNGEE in the germline V gene. Deletions cut 4 bases from V and 4 bases from J, with 17 bases between. The CDR3 is CASSMTEGRITEAFF. In nucleotides, the CDR3 is TGTGCCAGCAGCATGACCGAAGGGAGGATCACTGAAGCTTTCTTT.

This clone was detected only a few times. The chain joins TRBV6-5 to TRBJ1-5; D is uncertain. The CDR3 is 13 amino acids. V lost 6 bases, J lost 6 bases, and 12 bases lay in between. The germline CDR1 and CDR2 sequences are MNHEY and SVGAGI. CDR3 sequence reads: CASRSGDAQPQHF. CDR3 DNA: TGTGCCAGCAGGTCCGGGGATGCTCAGCCCCAGCATTTT.

The chain couples TRBV28 to TRBJ2-5; the D gene could be TRBD1 or TRBD2 (5 bases each). The CDR3 contains 15 residues. V lost 2 bases and J lost 4, with 14 bases in between. The germline V gene has CDR1 MDHEN and CDR2 SYDVKM. CDR3 nucleotide sequence: TGTGCCAGCAGTTTAGGGGGTCGTTACGGAGAGACCCAGTACTTC. Translating it yields CASSLGGRYGETQYF.

This chain links TRBV4-1 with TRBJ1-2; no firm D call. The V end was cut by 3 bases, the J end by 8 bases, with 13 bases between. Germline lookup yields CDR1 MGHRA and CDR2 YSYEKL. This CDR3 has 13 residues. The CDR3 DNA reads as TGCGCCAGCAGCCACTCTGGGCTTGAAGGCTACACCTTC. Translated: CASSHSGLEGYTF.

The chain combines TRBV18 with TRBJ1-2, with D unresolved. Germline CDR1 KGHSH, CDR2 LQKENI. The CDR3 contains 14 residues. V was pared by 0 bases and J by 4 bases, with 9 bases between. The CDR3 protein is CASSPPGQSYGYTF. DNA for the CDR3: TGTGCCAGCTCACCACCGGGCCAAAGCTATGGCTACACCTTC.

This chain links TRBV6-7 with TRBJ1-2; TRBD1 might be the D (6 bases). TRBV6-7 is labeled an ORF, and its function is uncertain. The V end was cut by 5 bases, the J end by 5 bases, with 18 bases between. This CDR3 has 15 amino acids. CDR3 sequence: CASSPGQNSPYGYTF. The CDR3 DNA reads TGTGCCAGCAGTCCTGGACAGAACTCACCTTATGGCTACACCTTC.

J is TRBJ2-3 and V is TRBV21-1. TRBV21-1 is a pseudogene segment. The CDR3 consists of 16 residues. The chain's CDR3 is CASSKRDRTKPDTQYF. In nucleotides, the CDR3 is TGTGCCAGCAGCAAAAGGGACCGCACAAAACCAGATACGCAGTATTTT.

The sample holds one count of this clone. The J gene is TRBJ2-3, the V gene TRBV19; 7 positions agree with TRBD2. Germline V gives CDR1 LNHDA, CDR2 SQIVND (reference sequence). This CDR3 region has 15 residues. Losses at the gene ends were 7 bases for V and 2 bases for J; bases not matched to a gene: 9. DNA for the CDR3: TGTGCCAGTACGGAGGAGCGGGGTATCACAGATACGCAGTATTTT. This gives the protein CASTEERGITDTQYF. Combining the CDR3 with reference TRBV19 and TRBJ2-3 gives the whole variable domain DGGITQSPKYLFRKEGQNVTLSCEQNLNHDAMYWYRQDPGQGLRLIYYSQIVNDFQKGDIAEGYSVSREKKESFPLTVTSAQKNPTAFYLCASTEERGITDTQYFGPGTRLTVL.

The gene calls are TRBV7-9 and TRBJ2-1; the match to TRBD2 covers 13 bases. The junction had 8 bases not matched to a gene; V was cut back by 5 bases and J by 7 bases. Germline loops: CDR1 SEHNR, CDR2 FQNEAQ (reference sequence). CDR3 length: 16 amino acids. CDR3: CASSPRTSGSGNEQFF. DNA of the CDR3: TGTGCCAGCAGCCCAAGGACTAGCGGGAGCGGGAATGAGCAGTTCTTC.

This clone has more than one count but fewer than ten. This chain links TRBV2 with TRBJ2-2; D remains ambiguous. V was pared by 3 bases and J by 5 bases, with 13 bases between. This CDR3 has 15 amino acids. From germline, CDR1 is SNHLY and CDR2 FYNNEI. The CDR3 loop is CASSDWTVGTGELFF. The CDR3 DNA is TGTGCCAGCAGTGATTGGACCGTCGGAACCGGGGAGCTGTTTTTT.

This chain connects TRBV27 to TRBJ1-1; D unclear. V was clipped by 2 bases and J by 4 bases, with 8 bases between them. The CDR3 covers 13 residues. From germline, CDR1 is MNHEY and CDR2 SMNVEV (reference sequence). CDR3 residues: CASSLGWGTEAFF. In DNA, the CDR3 is TGTGCCAGCAGTTTAGGTTGGGGCACTGAAGCTTTCTTT.

V usage is TRBV6-5 and J usage is TRBJ2-5; D gene unclear. Trimming shortened V by 0 bases and J by 2 bases, and 10 bases separated the two germline ends. Germline CDR1 is MNHEY and CDR2 is SVGAGI. This CDR3 comprises 15 residues. CDR3 region: CASSYSWAEQETQYF. The CDR3 DNA follows: TGTGCCAGCAGTTACTCGTGGGCAGAACAAGAGACCCAGTACTTC.

The J gene is TRBJ1-1, the V gene TRBV19; D may be TRBD1 (5 bases). The germline CDR1 and CDR2 sequences are LNHDA and SQIVND (reference sequence). Trimming left V 6 bases short and J 3 bases short, with 11 bases between. The CDR3 consists of 13 residues. CDR3 nucleotides: TGTGCCAGTAGAATTTGGGGGGACACTGAAGCTTTCTTT. Encoded protein: CASRIWGDTEAFF. Full variable domain (outside the CDR3, taken from reference TRBV19 and TRBJ1-1): DGGITQSPKYLFRKEGQNVTLSCEQNLNHDAMYWYRQDPGQGLRLIYYSQIVNDFQKGDIAEGYSVSREKKESFPLTVTSAQKNPTAFYLCASRIWGDTEAFFGQGTRLTVV.

The rearrangement uses TRBV10-2 and TRBJ1-5; D not resolved. This CDR3 contains 13 residues. Germline V CDR1 and CDR2: WSHSY, SAAADI. The germline V and J ends were trimmed by 5 bases and 0 bases, with 5 bases remaining between them. As DNA, the CDR3 is TGCGCCAGCAGTTCCTATAGCAATCAGCCCCAGCATTTT. This sequence encodes CASSSYSNQPQHF.

The rearrangement links TRBV2 to TRBJ1-5; unclear D gene. Trimming stripped 5 bases from V and 6 bases from J, with 11 bases between. The CDR3 consists of 13 residues. Germline assignment: CDR1 SNHLY and CDR2 FYNNEI. The CDR3 sequence is CASSSRSGQPQHF. The CDR3 DNA follows: TGTGCCAGCAGTTCCCGGAGCGGTCAGCCCCAGCATTTT.

As regards this clone: The junction shows a germline mismatch at one end, possibly a read error. This chain links TRBV7-7 with TRBJ2-7; 7 bases match TRBD2. From germline, CDR1 is SSHAT and CDR2 FNYEAQ (reference sequence). CDR3 length: 14 amino acids. The CDR3 DNA reads TGTGCTAGCAGCTTAGCGCGGGGGTGGTGCGAGCAGTACTTC. Its protein is CASSLARGWCEQYF.

The CDR3 sequence is CASSVRGLNQPQHF. CDR3 nucleotide sequence: TGTGCCAGCAGTGTCCGGGGGTTGAATCAGCCCCAGCATTTT. This chain links TRBV27 with TRBJ1-5; TRBD1 might be the D (5 bases). The V gene's germline CDR1 is MNHEY and CDR2 SMNVEV (reference sequence). The ends were cut back, 5 bases at V and 4 bases at J, with 12 bases in the middle. There are 14 residues in the CDR3.

This chain connects TRBV19 to TRBJ2-7; D may be TRBD2 (6 bases). The V gene's germline CDR1 is LNHDA and CDR2 SQIVND (reference sequence). This CDR3 is built from 15 residues. With 5 bases removed from V and 0 bases from J, the gap between germline ends came to 14 bases. CDR3 nucleotides: TGTGCCAGTAGTCCAGCCGGGGGAAGCTCCTACGAGCAGTACTTC. The encoded protein is CASSPAGGSSYEQYF.